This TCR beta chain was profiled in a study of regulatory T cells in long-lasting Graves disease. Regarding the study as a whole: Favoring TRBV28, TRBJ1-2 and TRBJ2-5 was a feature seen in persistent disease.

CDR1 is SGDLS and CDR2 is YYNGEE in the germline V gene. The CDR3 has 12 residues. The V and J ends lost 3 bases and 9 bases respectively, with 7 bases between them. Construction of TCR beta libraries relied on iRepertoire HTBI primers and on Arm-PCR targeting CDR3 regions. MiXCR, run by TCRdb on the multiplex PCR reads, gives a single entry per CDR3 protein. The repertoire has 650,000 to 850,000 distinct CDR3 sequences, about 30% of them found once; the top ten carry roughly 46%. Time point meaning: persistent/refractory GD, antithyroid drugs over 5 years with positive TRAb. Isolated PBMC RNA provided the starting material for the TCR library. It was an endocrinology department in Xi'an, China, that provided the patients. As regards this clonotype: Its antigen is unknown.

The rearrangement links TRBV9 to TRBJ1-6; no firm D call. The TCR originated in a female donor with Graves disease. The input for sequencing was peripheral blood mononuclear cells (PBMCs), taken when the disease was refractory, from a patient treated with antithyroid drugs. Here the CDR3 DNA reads TGTGCCAGCAGCGATCACACTTCACCCCTCCACTTT. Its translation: CASSDHTSPLHF.